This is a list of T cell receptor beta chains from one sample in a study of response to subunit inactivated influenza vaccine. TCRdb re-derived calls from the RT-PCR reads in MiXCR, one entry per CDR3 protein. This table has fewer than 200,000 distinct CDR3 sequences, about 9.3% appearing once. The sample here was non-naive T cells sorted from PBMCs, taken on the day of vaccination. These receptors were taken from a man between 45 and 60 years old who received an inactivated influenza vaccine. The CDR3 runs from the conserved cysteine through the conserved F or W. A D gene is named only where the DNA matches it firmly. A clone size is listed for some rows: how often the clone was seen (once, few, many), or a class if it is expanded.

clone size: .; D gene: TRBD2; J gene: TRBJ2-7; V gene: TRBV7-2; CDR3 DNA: TGTGCCAGCAGCTCAGGACTAGCACCCAACGAGCAGTACTTC; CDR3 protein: CASSSGLAPNEQYF
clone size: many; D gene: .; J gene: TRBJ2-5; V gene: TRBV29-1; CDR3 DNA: TGCAGCGTTGCGGGAGAAGAGACCCAGTACTTC; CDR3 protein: CSVAGEETQYF
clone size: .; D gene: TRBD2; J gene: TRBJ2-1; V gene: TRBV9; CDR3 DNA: TGTGCCAGCAGCGTAGGAATAGCGGGGAGGCCCCTCGATGAGCAGTTCTTC; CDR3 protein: CASSVGIAGRPLDEQFF
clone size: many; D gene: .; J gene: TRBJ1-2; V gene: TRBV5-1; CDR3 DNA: TGCGCCAGCAGCCCTGGGACGGCCCTCTATGGCTACACCTTC; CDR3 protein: CASSPGTALYGYTF
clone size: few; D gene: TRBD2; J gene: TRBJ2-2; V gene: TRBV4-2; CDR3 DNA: TGTGCCAGCAGCCAAGTTGCGGGAGGGCCGGTCGGGGAGCTGTTTTTT; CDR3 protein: CASSQVAGGPVGELFF
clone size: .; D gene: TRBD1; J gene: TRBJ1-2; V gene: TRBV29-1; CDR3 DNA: TGCAGCGTTGACGCGGGACAGAGGGGCTACACCTTC; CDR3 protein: CSVDAGQRGYTF
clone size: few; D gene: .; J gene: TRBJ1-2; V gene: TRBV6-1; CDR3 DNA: TGTGCCAGCAGGACGGGCCAGACGTTTGGCTACACCTTC; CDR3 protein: CASRTGQTFGYTF
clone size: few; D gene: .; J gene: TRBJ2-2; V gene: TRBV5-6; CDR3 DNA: TGTGCCAGCAGCGTCCCAGGGATAGGGACCGGGGAGCTGTTTTTT; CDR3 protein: CASSVPGIGTGELFF
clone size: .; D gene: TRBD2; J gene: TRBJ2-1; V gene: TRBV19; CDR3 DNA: TGTGCCAGTAGTATCCAGCGGGGTTACAATGAGCAGTTCTTC; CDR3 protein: CASSIQRGYNEQFF
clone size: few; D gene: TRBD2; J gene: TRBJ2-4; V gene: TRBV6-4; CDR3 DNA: TGTGCCAGCAGCCGGGAGGTGGGAAACATTCAGTACTTC; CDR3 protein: CASSREVGNIQYF
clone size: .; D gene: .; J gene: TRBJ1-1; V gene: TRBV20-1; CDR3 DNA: TGCAGTGCTAGGCGGAACAGCTTAAACACTGAAGCTTTCTTT; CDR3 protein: CSARRNSLNTEAFF
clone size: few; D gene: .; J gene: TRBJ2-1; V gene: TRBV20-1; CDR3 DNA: TGCAGTGCTAGTACTCGGGCTGACTACAATGAGCAGTTCTTC; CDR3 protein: CSASTRADYNEQFF
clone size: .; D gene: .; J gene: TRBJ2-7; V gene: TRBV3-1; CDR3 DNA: TGTGCCAGCAGCCAAGATGGGAGGAGGAGGGAGCAGTACTTC; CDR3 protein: CASSQDGRRREQYF
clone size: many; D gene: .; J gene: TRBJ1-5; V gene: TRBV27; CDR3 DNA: TGTGCCAGCAGTCGTGGACAGTACAATCAGCCCCAGCATTTT; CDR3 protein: CASSRGQYNQPQHF
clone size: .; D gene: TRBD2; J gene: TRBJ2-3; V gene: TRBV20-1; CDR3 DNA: TGCAGTGCCATGAGGACTAGCGGGAGTATAGATACGCAGTATTTT; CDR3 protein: CSAMRTSGSIDTQYF
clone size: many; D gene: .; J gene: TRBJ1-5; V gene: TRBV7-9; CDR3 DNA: TGTGCCAGCAGCCTGGGACCATGGCAGCCCCAGCATTTT; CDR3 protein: CASSLGPWQPQHF
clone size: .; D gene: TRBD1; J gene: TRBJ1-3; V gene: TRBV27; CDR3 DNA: TGTGCCAGCAGTTTATACTGGGACAGGGGAGGCTCTGGAAACACCATATATTTT; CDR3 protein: CASSLYWDRGGSGNTIYF
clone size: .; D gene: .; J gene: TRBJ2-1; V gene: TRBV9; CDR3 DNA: TGTGCCAGCAGCGTAGGTGCACTAGAGGGCTTAAAGTTCTTC; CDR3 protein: CASSVGALEGLKFF
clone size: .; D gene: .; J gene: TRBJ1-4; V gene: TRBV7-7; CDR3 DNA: TGTGCTAGCAGCTTCCATCTTGAAAAACTGTTTTTT; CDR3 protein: CASSFHLEKLFF
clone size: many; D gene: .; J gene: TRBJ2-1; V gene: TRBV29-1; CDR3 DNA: TGCAGCGTTGTAGAATCGCGCAATGAGCAGTTCTTC; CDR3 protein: CSVVESRNEQFF
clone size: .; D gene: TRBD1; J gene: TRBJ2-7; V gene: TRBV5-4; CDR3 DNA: TGTGCCAGCAGCCCCGGGACAGGGTTTTCTTACGAGCAGTACTTC; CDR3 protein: CASSPGTGFSYEQYF
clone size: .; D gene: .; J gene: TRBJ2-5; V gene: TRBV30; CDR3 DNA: TGTGTCTGGAGTGCCCTCACAGAGACTGGGACCCAGTACTTC; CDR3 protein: CVWSALTETGTQYF
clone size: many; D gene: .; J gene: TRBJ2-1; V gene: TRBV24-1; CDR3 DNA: TGTGCCACCAGTGATTTGTATTCTAGCTCCTACAATGAGCAGTTCTTC; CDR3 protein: CATSDLYSSSYNEQFF
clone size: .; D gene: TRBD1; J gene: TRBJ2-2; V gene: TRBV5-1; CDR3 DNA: TGCGCCAGCGTATCCGGGACAGGGGGGGCCGGGGAGCTGTTTTTT; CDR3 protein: CASVSGTGGAGELFF
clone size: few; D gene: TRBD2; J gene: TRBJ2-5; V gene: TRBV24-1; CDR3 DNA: TGTGCCACCAGCCTAGCGGGGGTGCAAGAGACCCAGTACTTC; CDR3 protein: CATSLAGVQETQYF
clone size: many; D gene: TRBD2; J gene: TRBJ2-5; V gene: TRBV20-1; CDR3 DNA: TGCAGTGGGACTAGCGGGGTACAAGAGACCCAGTACTTC; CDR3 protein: CSGTSGVQETQYF
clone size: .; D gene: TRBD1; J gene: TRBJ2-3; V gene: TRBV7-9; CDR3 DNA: TGTGCCAGCAGCCCAAGGGACAGGGGGCTGCCAGATACGCAGTATTTT; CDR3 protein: CASSPRDRGLPDTQYF
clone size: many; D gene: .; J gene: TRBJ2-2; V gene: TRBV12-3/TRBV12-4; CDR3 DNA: TGTGCCAGCAGTTCGGACTTTGCCGGGGAGCTGTTTTTT; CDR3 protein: CASSSDFAGELFF
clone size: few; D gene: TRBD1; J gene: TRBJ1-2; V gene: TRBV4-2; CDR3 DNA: TGTGCCAGCAGCCCCTCCGGGACAGGGGGATCTAACTATGGCTACACCTTC; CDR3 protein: CASSPSGTGGSNYGYTF
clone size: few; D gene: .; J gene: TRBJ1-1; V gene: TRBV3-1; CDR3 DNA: TGTGCCAGCAGCCAAGCTGCAGCTAGGGGATACACTGAAGCTTTCTTT; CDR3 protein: CASSQAAARGYTEAFF
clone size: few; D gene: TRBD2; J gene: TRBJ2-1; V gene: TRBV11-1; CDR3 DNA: TGTGCCAGCAGCTTACAGACGAAAAAAAGGACTAGGAGCTCTATCGTCCACATCTTC; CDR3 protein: CASSLQTKKRTRSSIVHIF
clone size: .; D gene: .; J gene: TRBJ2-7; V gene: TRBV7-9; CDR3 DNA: TGTGCCAGCAGCTCATCCACCGGGACAAGCTACGAGCAGTACTTC; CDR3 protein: CASSSSTGTSYEQYF
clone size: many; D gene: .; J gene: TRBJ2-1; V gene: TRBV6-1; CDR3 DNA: TGTGCCAGCAGTGCACAATTCATTCCCGGGCTCGATGAGCAGTTCTTC; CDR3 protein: CASSAQFIPGLDEQFF
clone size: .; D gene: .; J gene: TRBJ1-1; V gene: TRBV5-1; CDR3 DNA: TGCGCCAGCAGCTTGGCCTGGGGGGGTGAAGCTTTCTTT; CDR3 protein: CASSLAWGGEAFF
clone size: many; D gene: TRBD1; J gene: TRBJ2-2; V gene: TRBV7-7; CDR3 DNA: TGTGCCAGCAGCTTAGGTGATAAGACAGGGGTGCTGTTTTTT; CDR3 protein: CASSLGDKTGVLFF
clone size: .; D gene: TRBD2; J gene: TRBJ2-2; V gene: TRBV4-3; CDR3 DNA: TGCGCCAGCAGCCAAGGACTAGCCGAGGAGCTGTTTTTT; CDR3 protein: CASSQGLAEELFF